This is a list of T cell receptor beta chains from one sample in a study of shared T cell receptors in the human thymus. Sequencing used immunoSEQ multiplex PCR; TCRdb keeps in-frame clones, though not all of them. The profile shows over 450,000 clones, 75% to 80% of them singletons. This sample also appeared in a second study, on human thymus T cells.

The sample was thymocytes. These receptors all come from a boy under two years old with a congenital heart defect. The CDR3 runs from the conserved cysteine through the conserved F or W. A D gene is named only where the DNA matches it firmly. A row's size may be missing; if present it is once, few, many or a size class.

>TRBJ2-1|TRBD2|TRBV19|.
CASRKLAGGPNEQFF
TGTGCCAGTAGGAAACTAGCGGGAGGACCCAATGAGCAGTTCTTC
>TRBJ2-1|.|TRBV7-2|.
CASSLGAEMSSYNEQFF
TGTGCCAGCAGCTTAGGAGCGGAGATGAGCTCCTACAATGAGCAGTTCTTC
>TRBJ2-1|.|TRBV14|few
CASSQDEGGDYNEQFF
TGTGCCAGCAGCCAAGATGAAGGGGGAGATTATAATGAGCAGTTCTTC
>TRBJ1-2|.|TRBV5-6|few
CASSFVGEVYGYTF
TGTGCCAGCAGCTTTGTTGGAGAAGTCTATGGCTACACCTTC
>TRBJ2-7|TRBD1|TRBV6-5|.
CASSYRDRTYEQYF
TGTGCCAGCAGTTACCGGGACAGGACCTACGAGCAGTACTTC
>TRBJ2-1|.|TRBV6-4|.
CASRAAGSYNEQFF
TGTGCCAGCAGGGCAGCGGGTTCCTACAATGAGCAGTTCTTC
>TRBJ2-5|.|TRBV28|.
CASSFSLVVGQETQYF
TGTGCCAGCAGTTTTTCCCTAGTAGTGGGCCAAGAGACCCAGTACTTC
>TRBJ2-7|.|TRBV4-3|.
CASSQERSYEQYF
TGCGCCAGCAGCCAAGAGCGGAGCTACGAGCAGTACTTC
>TRBJ2-3|TRBD1|TRBV15|.
CATSRERRDRAPDTQYF
TGTGCCACCAGCAGAGAGCGCCGGGACAGGGCTCCAGATACGCAGTATTTT
>TRBJ2-2|TRBD2|TRBV30|.
CAWSVRGLRNTGELFF
TGTGCCTGGAGTGTACGGGGACTACGGAACACCGGGGAGCTGTTTTTT
>TRBJ2-3|TRBD1|TRBV19|.
CARQGSTDTQYF
TGTGCCCGACAGGGGAGCACAGATACGCAGTATTTT
>TRBJ1-2|.|TRBV19|few
CASSMVVGSYGYTF
TGTGCCAGTAGTATGGTCGTGGGGAGCTATGGCTACACCTTC
>TRBJ2-1|.|TRBV19|.
CASSTGNEQFF
TGTGCCAGCAGTACCGGCAATGAGCAGTTCTTC
>TRBJ2-7|TRBD2|TRBV30|.
CAWRGAGTNYEQYF
TGTGCCTGGAGGGGAGCGGGAACGAACTACGAGCAGTACTTC
>TRBJ2-4|TRBD2|TRBV5-1|.
CASSLRRLAGGPAKNIQYF
TGCGCCAGCAGCTTACGGAGACTAGCGGGAGGCCCAGCCAAAAACATTCAGTACTTC
>TRBJ2-7|.|TRBV28|once
CASSLGGRNEQYF
TGTGCCAGCAGTTTGGGGGGGCGGAACGAGCAGTACTTC
>TRBJ2-1|TRBD2|TRBV5-4|.
CASSPGLAPANEQFF
TGTGCCAGCAGCCCGGGACTAGCCCCAGCGAATGAGCAGTTCTTC
>TRBJ2-7|TRBD2|TRBV4-2|once
CASSHCGTRYYEQYF
TGTGCCAGCAGCCATTGTGGGACTAGGTACTACGAGCAGTACTTC
>TRBJ1-2|.|TRBV4-1|few
CASSQDPADTYGYTF
TGCGCCAGCAGCCAAGATCCCGCCGACACCTATGGCTACACCTTC
>TRBJ2-1|TRBD2|TRBV4-1|once
CASSPPFLAGVTYNEQFF
TGCGCCAGCAGCCCCCCCTTTCTAGCGGGAGTGACATACAATGAGCAGTTCTTC
>TRBJ2-7|TRBD2|TRBV2|.
CASSCFGLAGGPQSEQYF
TGTGCCAGCAGTTGCTTCGGACTAGCGGGAGGCCCTCAGTCCGAGCAGTACTTC
>TRBJ1-1|TRBD1|TRBV11-3|.
CASSSGTGGDSIAFF
TGTGCCAGCAGCTCCGGGACAGGGGGCGATTCTATCGCTTTCTTT
>TRBJ2-5|TRBD2|TRBV11-2|.
CASSPRTSGGAGETQYF
TGTGCCAGCAGCCCTCGGACTAGCGGGGGGGCAGGGGAGACCCAGTACTTC
>TRBJ1-4|TRBD1|TRBV30|.
CAWRAPDRAFNEKLFF
TGTGCCTGGAGAGCCCCCGACAGGGCCTTTAATGAAAAACTGTTTTTT
>TRBJ2-7|.|TRBV5-8|.
CASSLRMRRRPGYF
TGTGCCAGCAGCTTGAGGATGAGGCGACGGCCCGGGTACTTC
>TRBJ2-3|.|TRBV14|.
CASSQEAGVGDTQYF
TGTGCCAGCAGCCAAGAGGCAGGGGTGGGAGATACGCAGTATTTT
>TRBJ2-7|TRBD1|TRBV6-5|.
CASTDRADEQYF
TGTGCCAGCACAGACAGGGCCGACGAGCAGTACTTC
>TRBJ2-1|.|TRBV4-2|.
CASSAEGGRGSSYNEQFF
TGTGCCAGCAGCGCGGAAGGAGGGCGGGGAAGCTCCTACAATGAGCAGTTCTTC
>TRBJ2-3|TRBD2|TRBV5-1|.
CASSLAGGGTDTQYF
TGCGCCAGCAGCTTGGCGGGGGGAGGGACAGATACGCAGTATTTT
>TRBJ2-3|TRBD1|TRBV5-6|.
CASSLATGEHTDTQYF
TGTGCCAGCAGCTTGGCGACAGGGGAGCACACAGATACGCAGTATTTT
>TRBJ2-7|.|TRBV14|.
CASSLTGSGTSYEQYF
TGTGCCAGCAGCCTAACAGGGTCGGGTACTTCCTACGAGCAGTACTTC
>TRBJ1-2|TRBD1|TRBV30|.
CAYPSTGAPYGYTF
TGTGCCTACCCAAGTACAGGGGCCCCTTATGGCTACACCTTC
>TRBJ1-2|.|TRBV6-1|.
CASGNTKNDYGYTF
TGTGCCAGTGGAAATACTAAGAATGACTATGGCTACACCTTC
>TRBJ1-5|.|TRBV7-9|.
CASSLGGASQPQHF
TGTGCCAGCAGCCTCGGGGGGGCTAGTCAGCCCCAGCATTTT
>TRBJ2-7|.|TRBV27|.
CASSSRGPNSYEQYF
TGTGCCAGCAGTTCCAGGGGCCCCAACTCCTACGAGCAGTACTTC
>TRBJ2-5|.|TRBV9|.
CASSVDRRGLSGETQYF
TGTGCCAGCAGCGTAGATCGCCGGGGTTTATCGGGAGAGACCCAGTACTTC
>TRBJ2-7|.|TRBV7-9|.
CASSSGGINEQYF
TGTGCCAGCAGCTCCGGAGGGATCAACGAGCAGTACTTC
>TRBJ2-2|.|TRBV7-9|.
CASARRARFTGELFF
TGTGCCAGCGCAAGGCGGGCACGGTTCACCGGGGAGCTGTTTTTT
>TRBJ1-2|.|TRBV4-3|once
CASSQGQPYGYTF
TGCGCCAGCAGCCAAGGACAGCCCTATGGCTACACCTTC
>TRBJ2-1|TRBD2|TRBV4-3|few
CASSQELGGRGEQFF
TGCGCCAGCAGCCAAGAGTTGGGAGGGCGGGGTGAGCAGTTCTTC